This passage covers 8 T cell receptor beta chains from one sample sequenced in a study of T cell responses to AZD1222 COVID-19 vaccine (dated by TCRdb to the early 2020s). The sample's time point, from its label and the paper: baseline before first vaccination. The library was prepared using the immunoSEQ multiplex PCR assay. As stored in TCRdb, this immuneACCESS dataset retains in-frame rearrangements with V and J assigned. A fraction of the clones does not appear; measured against another copy, unresolved V genes explain less than half of the discrepancy, and the remainder lacks a known reason. A total of some 140,000 clones appear in this sample, roughly 90% of them only once. The leading ten clones occupy under 20% of the sample. This specimen consisted of peripheral blood, obtained on day 0 of AZD1222 vaccination. These receptors originate from an adult in good health.

The chain uses TRBV5-6 and TRBJ1-5, with D uncertain. Germline-derived CDR1 and CDR2 are SGHDT and YYEEEE. The CDR3 has 16 residues. V dropped 5 bases and J dropped 6 bases, with 21 bases sitting between them. DNA of the CDR3: TGTGCCAGCAGTAGTATACGGAGCCCGGTAGGTCAGCCCCAGCATTTT. It codes for CASSSIRSPVGQPQHF.

The chain uses TRBV30 and TRBJ1-2, with D possibly being TRBD1 (5 bases). The CDR3 runs to 9 residues. In germline, CDR1 is GTSNPN, CDR2 SVGIG (reference sequence). With 5 bases removed from V and 8 bases from J, the gap between germline ends came to 6 bases. The CDR3, as DNA: TGTGCCTGGGGGGACGGCTACACCTTC. It translates to CAWGDGYTF.

The CDR3 nucleotides are TGTGCCAGCTGTTCTACAGGGGGCGCCTCGAACACTGAAGCTTTCTTT. It specifies CASCSTGGASNTEAFF. This chain joins TRBV28 and TRBJ1-1, with 9 bases aligning to TRBD1. CDR1 is MDHEN, CDR2 SYDVKM, per germline. V dropped 8 bases and J dropped 1; count of bases not matched to a gene: 11. The CDR3 is made up of 16 amino acids.

V is TRBV4-1 and J is TRBJ1-2; 8 bases fit TRBD1. Germline V gene sequence: CDR1 MGHRA, CDR2 YSYEKL. This CDR3 contains 15 residues. Trimming took 1 base from V and 5 from J; bases not matched to a gene: 6. CDR3 amino acids: CASSQGPGGNYGYTF. The CDR3 coding sequence is TGCGCCAGCAGCCAAGGTCCAGGGGGCAATTATGGCTACACCTTC.

This clone was detected once. The CDR3, as DNA: TGTGCCAGCAGCTACCTGGGGGTCTCTGGAAACACCATATATTTT. Encoded protein: CASSYLGVSGNTIYF. The chain has TRBV5-8 and TRBJ1-3, with a tentative D call TRBD1 (5 bases). V lost 3 bases to trimming and J lost 0 bases, with 10 bases between them. The length of the CDR3 is 15 residues. Per germline, CDR1 SGHTS and CDR2 YDEGEE.

This chain links TRBV28 with TRBJ1-6; 8 bases agree with TRBD1. Germline V CDR1 and CDR2: MDHEN, SYDVKM. The CDR3 contains 16 residues. The J segment lost 6 bases and the V segment lost 2 bases, leaving 6 bases of the junction unmatched. In DNA, the CDR3 is TGTGCCAGCAGTTTACCCCGACAGGGGAGTAATTCACCCCTCCACTTT. Residues: CASSLPRQGSNSPLHF.

This clone was recorded once. This chain uses TRBV5-6 with TRBJ1-1; D remains unclear. CDR1 is SGHDT, CDR2 YYEEEE, per germline. V lost 5 bases and J lost 1, with 24 bases in between. The CDR3 totals 18 residues. CDR3 DNA sequence: TGTGCCAGCAGGATAAGATCCGGGTTCTATCACACGAACACTGAAGCTTTCTTT. This encodes CASRIRSGFYHTNTEAFF. Variable domain in full (rest from reference TRBV5-6 and TRBJ1-1): DAGVTQSPTHLIKTRGQQVTLRCSPKSGHDTVSWYQQALGQGPQFIFQYYEEEERQRGNFPDRFSGHQFPNYSSELNVNALLLGDSALYLCASRIRSGFYHTNTEAFFGQGTRLTVV.

The chain joins TRBV10-3 to TRBJ2-5, with 7 bases fitting TRBD1. This CDR3 is 14 amino acids long. V shed 6 bases, J shed 5 bases, and the junction held 9 bases outside the gene matches. The germline CDR1 and CDR2 sequences are ENHRY and SYGVKD. The CDR3 is CAISPTGHDETQYF. For the CDR3, the DNA is TGTGCCATCAGCCCGACAGGGCATGACGAGACCCAGTACTTC.